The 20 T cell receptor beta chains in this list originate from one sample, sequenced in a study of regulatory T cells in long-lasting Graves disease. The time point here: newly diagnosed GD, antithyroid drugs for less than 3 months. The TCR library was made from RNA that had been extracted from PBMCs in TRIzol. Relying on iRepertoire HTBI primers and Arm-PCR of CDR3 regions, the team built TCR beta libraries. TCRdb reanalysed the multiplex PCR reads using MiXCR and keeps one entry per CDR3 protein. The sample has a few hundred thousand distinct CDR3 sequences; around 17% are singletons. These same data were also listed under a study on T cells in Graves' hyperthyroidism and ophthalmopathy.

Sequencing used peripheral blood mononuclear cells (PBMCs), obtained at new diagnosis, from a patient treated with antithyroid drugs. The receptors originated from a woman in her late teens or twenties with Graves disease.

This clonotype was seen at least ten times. CDR3 loop: CASILTGVGEAFF. Written as DNA, the CDR3 is TGTGCCAGCATCTTAACAGGGGTTGGTGAAGCTTTCTTT. The chain is built from TRBV6-1 and TRBJ1-1, with TRBD1 matching over 7 bases. CDR1 and CDR2 (germline): MNHNS, SASEGT. V was clipped by 7 bases and J by 7 bases; unmatched bases: 9. CDR3 size: 13 residues.

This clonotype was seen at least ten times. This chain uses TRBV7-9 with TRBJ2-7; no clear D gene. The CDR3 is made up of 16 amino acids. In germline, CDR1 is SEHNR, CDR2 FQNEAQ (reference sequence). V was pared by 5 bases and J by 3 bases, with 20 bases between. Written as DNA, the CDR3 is TGTGCCAGCAGCCCACTGGCCGTGAAGGGCTTCTACGAGCAGTACTTC. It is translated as CASSPLAVKGFYEQYF.

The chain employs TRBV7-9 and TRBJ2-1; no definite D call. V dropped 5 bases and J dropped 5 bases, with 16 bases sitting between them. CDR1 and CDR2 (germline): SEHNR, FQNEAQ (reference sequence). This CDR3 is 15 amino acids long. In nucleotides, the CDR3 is TGTGCCAGCAGCCCTTTCCTCGACCCCCACAATGAGCAGTTCTTC. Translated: CASSPFLDPHNEQFF.

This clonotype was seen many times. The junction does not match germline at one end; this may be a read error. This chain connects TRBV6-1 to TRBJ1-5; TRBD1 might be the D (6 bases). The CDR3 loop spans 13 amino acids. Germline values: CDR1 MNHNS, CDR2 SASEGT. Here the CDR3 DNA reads TGCGCCAGCAGTGAGGGGGTTAACCAGCCCCAGCATTTT. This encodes CASSEGVNQPQHF.

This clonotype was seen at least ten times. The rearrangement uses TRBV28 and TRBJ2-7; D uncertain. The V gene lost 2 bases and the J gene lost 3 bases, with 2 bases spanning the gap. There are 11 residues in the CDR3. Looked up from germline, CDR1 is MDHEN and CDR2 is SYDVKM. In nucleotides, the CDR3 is TGTGCCAGCAGTTTAATCTACGAGCAGTACTTC. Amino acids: CASSLIYEQYF.

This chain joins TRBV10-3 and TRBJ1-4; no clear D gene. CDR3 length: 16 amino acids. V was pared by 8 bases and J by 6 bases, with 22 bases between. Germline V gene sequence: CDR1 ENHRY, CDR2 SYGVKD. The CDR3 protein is CAIGSGTGRTDEKLFF. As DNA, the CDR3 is TGTGCCATCGGTAGTGGAACGGGTCGGACGGATGAAAAACTGTTTTTT.

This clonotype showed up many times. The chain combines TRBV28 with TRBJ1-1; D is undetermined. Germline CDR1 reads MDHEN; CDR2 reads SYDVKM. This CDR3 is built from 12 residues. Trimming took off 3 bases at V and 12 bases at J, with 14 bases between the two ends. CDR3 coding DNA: TGTGCCAGCAGTTTCCTTACACTAGCGACTTTCTTT. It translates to CASSFLTLATFF.

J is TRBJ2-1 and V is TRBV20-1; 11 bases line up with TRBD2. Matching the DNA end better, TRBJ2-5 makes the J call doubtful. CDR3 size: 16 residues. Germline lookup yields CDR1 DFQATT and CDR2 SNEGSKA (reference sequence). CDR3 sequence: CSAPHSGRAFLETQYF. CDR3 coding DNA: TGCAGTGCTCCACATAGCGGGAGGGCCTTTTTAGAGACCCAGTACTTC.

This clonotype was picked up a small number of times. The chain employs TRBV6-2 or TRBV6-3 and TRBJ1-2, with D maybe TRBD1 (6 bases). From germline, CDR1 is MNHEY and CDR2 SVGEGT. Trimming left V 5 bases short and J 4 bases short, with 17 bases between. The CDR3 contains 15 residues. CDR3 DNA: TGTGCCAGCAGTGAAGGGGCAGGGGTCGGCTATGGCTACACCTTC. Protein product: CASSEGAGVGYGYTF.

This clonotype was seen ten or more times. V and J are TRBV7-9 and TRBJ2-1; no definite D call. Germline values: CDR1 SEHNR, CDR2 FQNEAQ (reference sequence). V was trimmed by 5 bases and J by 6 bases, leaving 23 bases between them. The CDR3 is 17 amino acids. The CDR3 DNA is TGTGCCAGCAGCCAAGGGCTCAGGAGTCCCACCCGCAATGAGCAGTTCTTC. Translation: CASSQGLRSPTRNEQFF.

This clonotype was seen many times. This chain's CDR3 is CASSSLAGVYEQYF. CDR3 DNA sequence: TGTGCCAGCAGTTCTCTCGCGGGGGTATACGAGCAGTACTTC. The chain uses TRBV28 and TRBJ2-7; 7 bases match TRBD2. V dropped 4 bases and J dropped 4; count of bases not matched to a gene: 7. CDR3 length: 14 residues. Looked up from germline, CDR1 is MDHEN and CDR2 is SYDVKM.

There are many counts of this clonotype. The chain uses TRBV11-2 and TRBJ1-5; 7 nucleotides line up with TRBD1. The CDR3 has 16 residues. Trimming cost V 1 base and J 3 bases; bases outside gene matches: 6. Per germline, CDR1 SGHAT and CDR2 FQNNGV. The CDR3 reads CASSLVAGTVNQPQHF. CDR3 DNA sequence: TGTGCCAGCAGCTTAGTTGCCGGGACAGTCAATCAGCCCCAGCATTTT.

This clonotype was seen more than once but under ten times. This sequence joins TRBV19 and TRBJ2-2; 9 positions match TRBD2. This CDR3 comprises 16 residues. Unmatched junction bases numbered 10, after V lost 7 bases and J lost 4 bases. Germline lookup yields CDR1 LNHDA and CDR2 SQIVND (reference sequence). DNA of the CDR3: TGTGCCAGTAAGAGGGGTAGCGGGAGAGGCACCGGGGAGCTGTTTTTT. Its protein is CASKRGSGRGTGELFF. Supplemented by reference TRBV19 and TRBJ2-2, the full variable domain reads DGGITQSPKYLFRKEGQNVTLSCEQNLNHDAMYWYRQDPGQGLRLIYYSQIVNDFQKGDIAEGYSVSREKKESFPLTVTSAQKNPTAFYLCASKRGSGRGTGELFFGEGSRLTVL.

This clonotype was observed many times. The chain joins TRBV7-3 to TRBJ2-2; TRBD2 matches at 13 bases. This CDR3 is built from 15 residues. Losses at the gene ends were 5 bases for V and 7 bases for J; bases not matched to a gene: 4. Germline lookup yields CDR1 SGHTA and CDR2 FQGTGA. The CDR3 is CASSPRLAGGGELFF. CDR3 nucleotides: TGTGCCAGCAGCCCCCGACTAGCGGGAGGCGGGGAGCTGTTTTTT.

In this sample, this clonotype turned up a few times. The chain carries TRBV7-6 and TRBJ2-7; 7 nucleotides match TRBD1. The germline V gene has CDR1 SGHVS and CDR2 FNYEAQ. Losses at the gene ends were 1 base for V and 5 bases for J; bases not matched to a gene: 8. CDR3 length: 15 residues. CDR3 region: CASSLEVGQAHEQYF. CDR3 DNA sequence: TGTGCCAGCAGCTTAGAGGTTGGACAGGCTCACGAGCAGTACTTC.

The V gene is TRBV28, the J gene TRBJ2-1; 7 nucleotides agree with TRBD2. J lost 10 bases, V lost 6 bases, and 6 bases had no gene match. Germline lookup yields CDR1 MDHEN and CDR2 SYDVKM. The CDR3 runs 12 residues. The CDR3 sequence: CASSQAGREQFF. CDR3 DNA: TGTGCCAGCAGCCAAGCGGGGAGGGAGCAGTTCTTC.

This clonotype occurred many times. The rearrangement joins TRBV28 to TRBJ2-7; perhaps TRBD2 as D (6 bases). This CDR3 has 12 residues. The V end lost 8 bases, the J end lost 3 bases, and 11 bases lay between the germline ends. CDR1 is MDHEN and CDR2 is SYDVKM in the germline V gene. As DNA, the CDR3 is TGTGCCAGCCTCGGGACTGGCTACGAGCAGTACTTC. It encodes CASLGTGYEQYF.

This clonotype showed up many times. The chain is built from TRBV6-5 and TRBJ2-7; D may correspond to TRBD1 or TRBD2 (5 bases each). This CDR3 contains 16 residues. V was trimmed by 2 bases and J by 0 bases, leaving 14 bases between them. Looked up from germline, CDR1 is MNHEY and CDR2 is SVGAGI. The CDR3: CASSYEGPRSSYEQYF. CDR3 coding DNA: TGTGCCAGCAGTTACGAGGGACCGCGGAGCTCCTACGAGCAGTACTTC.

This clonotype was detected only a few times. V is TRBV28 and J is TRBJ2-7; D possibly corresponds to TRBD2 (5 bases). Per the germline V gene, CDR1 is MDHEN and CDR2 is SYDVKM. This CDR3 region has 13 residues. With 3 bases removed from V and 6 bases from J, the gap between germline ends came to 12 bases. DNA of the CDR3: TGTGCCAGCAGTTTCGTGGGAGCGAGCGAGCAGTACTTC. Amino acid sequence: CASSFVGASEQYF.

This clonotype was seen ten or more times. The CDR3 sequence: CASTKTGSFYGYTF. The CDR3, as DNA: TGTGCCAGCACTAAGACAGGTAGTTTCTATGGCTACACCTTC. The chain employs TRBV6-1 and TRBJ1-2, with a tentative D call TRBD1 (6 bases). Trimming removed 7 bases from V and 4 bases from J, with 16 bases in between. The length of the CDR3 is 14 residues. Germline V gene sequence: CDR1 MNHNS, CDR2 SASEGT.